Sequencing of this T cell receptor beta chain was carried out in a study of sequential checkpoint blockade in melanoma. The overall study: Randomization was 1:1 between first-line nivolumab→ipilimumab and ipilimumab→nivolumab. Maintenance nivolumab came after either treatment sequence.

As to treatment: randomized to nivolumab then ipilimumab (arm A) or the reverse (arm B). No patient had prior DNA-damaging chemotherapy. Live CD3+CD8+ CD19− CD56− cells were sorted from PBMCs. The CDR3 length is 15 residues. The V end lost 1 base, the J end lost 3 bases, and 14 bases lay between the germline ends. Germline CDR1 is SGHNT and CDR2 is YYREEE (reference sequence). Using immunoSEQ multiplex PCR, the repertoire was profiled, and TCRdb retains in-frame clones only, with some absent. Of some 17,000 clones listed, around 76% are singletons. This TCR was sampled from a human donor with melanoma. This specimen consisted of CD8+ T cells sorted from blood (inferred from file names), obtained from a patient given nivolumab and ipilimumab in sequence. V usage is TRBV5-4 and J usage is TRBJ2-7; no definite D call. The CDR3 bases are TGTGCCAGCAGCTTGCCCCCCGACTTGCGCTACGAGCAGTACTTC. It encodes CASSLPPDLRYEQYF.